Listed below are T cell receptor beta chains from one sample, sequenced in a study of T cells in Graves' hyperthyroidism and ophthalmopathy. TCRdb reprocessed the multiplex PCR reads with MiXCR, giving one entry per CDR3 protein. Here the sample spans approximately 600,000 distinct CDR3 sequences, 14% to 15% being singletons. The sample consisted of blood. These receptors all stem from a woman in her thirties or forties with Graves' ophthalmopathy. Each CDR3 is given with its conserved first and last residue. The order of the fields is D gene, J gene, V gene, CDR3 protein. A D gene is named only where the DNA matches it firmly.

d_call: NA; j_call: TRBJ1-6; v_call: TRBV10-3; cdr3_aa: CAISSEGSPLHF
d_call: NA; j_call: TRBJ2-5; v_call: TRBV6-2/TRBV6-3; cdr3_aa: CASSYGAEETQYF
d_call: TRBD2; j_call: TRBJ2-7; v_call: TRBV14; cdr3_aa: CASSQGASGGSYEQYF
d_call: NA; j_call: TRBJ1-1; v_call: TRBV28; cdr3_aa: CASSFKNTEAFF
d_call: NA; j_call: TRBJ2-6; v_call: TRBV28; cdr3_aa: CASSLRTPRVRSGANVLTF
d_call: NA; j_call: TRBJ2-7; v_call: TRBV2; cdr3_aa: CASSGTTNPYEQYF
d_call: TRBD1; j_call: TRBJ2-7; v_call: TRBV6-2/TRBV6-3; cdr3_aa: CASSSYRTGYEQYF
d_call: TRBD1; j_call: TRBJ1-2; v_call: TRBV29-1; cdr3_aa: CSIRTGTVYGYTF
d_call: NA; j_call: TRBJ2-7; v_call: TRBV6-2/TRBV6-3; cdr3_aa: CASSYYIDEQYF
d_call: TRBD1; j_call: TRBJ2-5; v_call: TRBV20-1; cdr3_aa: CSATRGTGQETQYF
d_call: NA; j_call: TRBJ2-4; v_call: TRBV14; cdr3_aa: CASSQSGGNIQYF
d_call: NA; j_call: TRBJ1-5; v_call: TRBV6-2/TRBV6-3; cdr3_aa: CASSPILQTATYSNQPQHF
d_call: TRBD2; j_call: TRBJ2-7; v_call: TRBV12-3/TRBV12-4; cdr3_aa: CASSLRATSGSSYEQYF
d_call: TRBD2; j_call: TRBJ2-2; v_call: TRBV19; cdr3_aa: CASRGLAGVTGELFF
d_call: TRBD1; j_call: TRBJ2-7; v_call: TRBV6-5; cdr3_aa: CASSYSSGTGPNEQYF
d_call: TRBD2; j_call: TRBJ2-7; v_call: TRBV19; cdr3_aa: CASSTFSGSHEQYF
d_call: TRBD2; j_call: TRBJ2-5; v_call: TRBV12-3/TRBV12-4; cdr3_aa: CASSLGVAGEETQYF
d_call: TRBD1; j_call: TRBJ2-7; v_call: TRBV7-8; cdr3_aa: CASSSQGETYEQYF